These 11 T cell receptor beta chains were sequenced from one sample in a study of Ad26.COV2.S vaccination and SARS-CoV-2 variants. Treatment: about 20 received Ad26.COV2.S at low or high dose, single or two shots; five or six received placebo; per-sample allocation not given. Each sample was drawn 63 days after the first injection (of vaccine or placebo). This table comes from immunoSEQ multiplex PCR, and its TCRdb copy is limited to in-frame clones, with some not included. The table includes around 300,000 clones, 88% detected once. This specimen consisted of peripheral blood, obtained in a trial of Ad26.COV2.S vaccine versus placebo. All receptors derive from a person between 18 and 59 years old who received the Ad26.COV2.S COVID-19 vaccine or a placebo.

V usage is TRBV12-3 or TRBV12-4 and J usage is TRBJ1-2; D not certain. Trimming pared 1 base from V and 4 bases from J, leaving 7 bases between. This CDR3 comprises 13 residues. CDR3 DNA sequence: TGTGCCAGCAGTTTAGGCAGATCCTATGGCTACACCTTC. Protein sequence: CASSLGRSYGYTF.

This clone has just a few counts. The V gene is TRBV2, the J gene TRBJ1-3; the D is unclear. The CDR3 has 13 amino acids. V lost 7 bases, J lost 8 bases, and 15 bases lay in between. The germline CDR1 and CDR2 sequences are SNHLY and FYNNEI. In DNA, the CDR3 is TGTGCCAGCACCCAATGGCGGGAGGACACCATATATTTT. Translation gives CASTQWREDTIYF.

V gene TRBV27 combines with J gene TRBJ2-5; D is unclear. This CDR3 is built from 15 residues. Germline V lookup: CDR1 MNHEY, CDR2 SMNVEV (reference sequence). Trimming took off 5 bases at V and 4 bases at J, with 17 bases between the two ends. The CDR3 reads CASSVAQAPLETQYF. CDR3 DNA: TGTGCCAGCAGTGTGGCGCAGGCCCCATTAGAGACCCAGTACTTC.

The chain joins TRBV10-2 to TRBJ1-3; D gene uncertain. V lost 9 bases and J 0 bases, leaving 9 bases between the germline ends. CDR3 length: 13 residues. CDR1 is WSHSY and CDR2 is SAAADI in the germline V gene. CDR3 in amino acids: CASRVDSGNTIYF. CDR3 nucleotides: TGCGCCAGTCGGGTAGACTCTGGAAACACCATATATTTT.

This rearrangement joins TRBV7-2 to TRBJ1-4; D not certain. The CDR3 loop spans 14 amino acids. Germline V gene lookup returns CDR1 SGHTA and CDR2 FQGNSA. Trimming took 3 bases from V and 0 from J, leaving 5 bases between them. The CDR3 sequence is CASSLGTTNEKLFF. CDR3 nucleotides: TGTGCCAGCAGCTTGGGTACAACTAATGAAAAACTGTTTTTT.

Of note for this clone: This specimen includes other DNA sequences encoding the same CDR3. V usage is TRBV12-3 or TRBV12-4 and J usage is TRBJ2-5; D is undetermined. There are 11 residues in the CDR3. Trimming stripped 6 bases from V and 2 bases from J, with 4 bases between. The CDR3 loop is CASSPQETQYF. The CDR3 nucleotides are TGTGCCAGCAGCCCACAAGAGACCCAGTACTTC.

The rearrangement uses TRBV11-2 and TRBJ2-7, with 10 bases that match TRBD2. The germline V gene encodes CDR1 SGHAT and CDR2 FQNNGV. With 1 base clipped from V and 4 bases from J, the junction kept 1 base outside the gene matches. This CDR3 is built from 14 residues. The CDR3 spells CASSLASGSYEQYF. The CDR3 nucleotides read TGTGCCAGCAGCTTAGCTAGCGGGAGTTACGAGCAGTACTTC.

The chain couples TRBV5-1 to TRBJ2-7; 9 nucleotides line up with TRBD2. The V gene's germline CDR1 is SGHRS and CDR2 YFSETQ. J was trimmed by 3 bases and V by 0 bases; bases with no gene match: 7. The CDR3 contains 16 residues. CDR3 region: CASSLGTSVIDYEQYF. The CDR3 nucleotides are TGCGCCAGCAGCTTGGGGACTAGCGTAATAGACTACGAGCAGTACTTC.

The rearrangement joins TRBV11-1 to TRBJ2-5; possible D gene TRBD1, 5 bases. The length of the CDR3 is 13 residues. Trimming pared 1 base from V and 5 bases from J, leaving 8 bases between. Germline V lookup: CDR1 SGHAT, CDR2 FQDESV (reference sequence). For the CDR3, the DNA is TGTGCCAGCAGCTTAGGGGGCAAGGAGACCCAGTACTTC. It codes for CASSLGGKETQYF.

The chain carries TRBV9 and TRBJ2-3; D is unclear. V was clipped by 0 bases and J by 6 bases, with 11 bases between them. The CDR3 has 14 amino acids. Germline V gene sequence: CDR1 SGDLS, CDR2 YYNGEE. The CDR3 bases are TGTGCCAGCAGCGTAGGGGTCCCCACGGATACGCAGTATTTT. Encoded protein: CASSVGVPTDTQYF.

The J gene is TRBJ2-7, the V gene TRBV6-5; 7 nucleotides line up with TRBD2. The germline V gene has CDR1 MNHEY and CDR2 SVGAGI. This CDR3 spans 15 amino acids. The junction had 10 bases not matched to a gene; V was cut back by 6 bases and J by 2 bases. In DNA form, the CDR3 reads TGTGCCAGCAGAGAGACACCGGGAGGCCCCTACGAGCAGTACTTC. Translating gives CASRETPGGPYEQYF.